The 5 T cell receptor beta chains in this list originate from one sample, sequenced in a study of response to subunit inactivated influenza vaccine. In TCRdb, the RT-PCR reads were re-called with MiXCR into one record per CDR3 protein. The repertoire has about 650,000 distinct CDR3 sequences, 11% to 15% of them found once; the top ten carry about 7.6%. The sequences come from PBMCs from blood, collected around 15 days before vaccination. The source of these receptors is a man in his fifties or sixties who received an inactivated influenza vaccine.

This clonotype was recorded a few times. The chain combines TRBV7-2 with TRBJ2-1; D gene unclear. The V gene lost 5 bases and the J gene lost 9 bases, with 11 bases spanning the gap. Per germline, CDR1 SGHTA and CDR2 FQGNSA. CDR3 size: 12 residues. The CDR3 spells CASSRGPGEQFF. The CDR3 DNA sequence: TGTGCCAGCAGCCGAGGTCCGGGTGAGCAGTTCTTC.

J is TRBJ2-7 and V is TRBV6-2 or TRBV6-3, with TRBD2 matching 11 bases. CDR3 length: 19 amino acids. The J segment lost 2 bases and the V segment lost 2 bases, leaving 14 bases of the junction unmatched. CDR1 and CDR2 (germline): MNHEY, SVGEGT. The CDR3 here is CASSYPTLGTSGNTYEQYF. The CDR3 nucleotides read TGTGCCAGCAGTTACCCGACTCTCGGGACTAGCGGTAATACCTACGAGCAGTACTTC.

The chain recombines TRBV7-2 with TRBJ1-5, with D perhaps matching TRBD1 (6 bases). Germline assignment: CDR1 SGHTA and CDR2 FQGNSA. The CDR3 has 14 amino acids. Trimming cost V 4 bases and J 3 bases, with 10 bases left between them. The CDR3 sequence: CASSSQGINQPQHF. Here the CDR3 DNA reads TGTGCCAGCAGCTCCCAGGGGATCAATCAGCCCCAGCATTTT.

The V and J genes are TRBV20-1 and TRBJ2-7, with 8 bases fitting TRBD1. Germline V gene lookup returns CDR1 DFQATT and CDR2 SNEGSKA (reference sequence). The CDR3 covers 15 residues. Trimming took 1 base from V and 3 from J; bases not matched to a gene: 8. The CDR3 region has the DNA TGCAGTGCTAGAGGTGGGACAGGTGAATACTACGAGCAGTACTTC. Its protein product is CSARGGTGEYYEQYF.

This chain's CDR3 is CASSFVQNTGELFF. For the CDR3, the DNA is TGTGCCAGCAGTTTTGTACAGAACACCGGGGAGCTGTTTTTT. The chain is built from TRBV12-3 or TRBV12-4 and TRBJ2-2; D ambiguous. V was pared by 3 bases and J by 1 base, with 6 bases between. The CDR3 extends over 14 amino acids.